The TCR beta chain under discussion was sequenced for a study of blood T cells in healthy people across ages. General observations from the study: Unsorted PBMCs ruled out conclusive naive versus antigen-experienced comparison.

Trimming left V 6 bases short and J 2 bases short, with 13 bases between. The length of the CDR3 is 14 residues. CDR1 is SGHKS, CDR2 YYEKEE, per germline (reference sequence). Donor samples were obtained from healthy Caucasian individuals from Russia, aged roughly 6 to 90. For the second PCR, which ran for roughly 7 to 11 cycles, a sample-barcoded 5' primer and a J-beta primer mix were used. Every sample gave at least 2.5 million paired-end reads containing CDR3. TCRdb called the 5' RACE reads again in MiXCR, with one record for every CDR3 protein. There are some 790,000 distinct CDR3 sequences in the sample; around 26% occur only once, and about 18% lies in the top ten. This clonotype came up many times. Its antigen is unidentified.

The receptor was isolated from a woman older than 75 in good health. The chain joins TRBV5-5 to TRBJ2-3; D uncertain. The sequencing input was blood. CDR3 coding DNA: TGTGCCAGCAACCCTCACCTTGACACAGATACGCAGTATTTT. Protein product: CASNPHLDTDTQYF.